This TCR beta chain was recovered during a study of blood T cell repertoires in COVID-19. About the study: Acute and convalescent COVID-19 specimens originated in the United States, Italy and Spain. Sample material is recorded as cDNA or gDNA derived from T cells, B-cell-depleted T cells, or PBMCs.

V lost 4 bases and J lost 2, with 16 bases in between. The CDR3 loop spans 16 amino acids. Germline loops: CDR1 SNHLY, CDR2 FYNNEI. Original processing notes: Reference gene primers were amplified, and this amplification served to estimate nucleated cell counts. Generated by immunoSEQ multiplex PCR, the TCRdb table keeps only in-frame clones and is missing some. That table furnishes V, J and clone size, whereas the DNA furnished D and trimming. In the table there are about 180,000 clones, roughly four fifths of which are singletons. This sequence joins TRBV2 and TRBJ2-3; D not certain. The sequence came from a human donor in a cohort sampled during active COVID-19. Sequencing was done on a sample of peripheral blood. CDR3 protein: CASSVFGPPITDTQYF. The CDR3 DNA sequence: TGTGCCAGCAGTGTTTTTGGGCCCCCTATCACAGATACGCAGTATTTT.